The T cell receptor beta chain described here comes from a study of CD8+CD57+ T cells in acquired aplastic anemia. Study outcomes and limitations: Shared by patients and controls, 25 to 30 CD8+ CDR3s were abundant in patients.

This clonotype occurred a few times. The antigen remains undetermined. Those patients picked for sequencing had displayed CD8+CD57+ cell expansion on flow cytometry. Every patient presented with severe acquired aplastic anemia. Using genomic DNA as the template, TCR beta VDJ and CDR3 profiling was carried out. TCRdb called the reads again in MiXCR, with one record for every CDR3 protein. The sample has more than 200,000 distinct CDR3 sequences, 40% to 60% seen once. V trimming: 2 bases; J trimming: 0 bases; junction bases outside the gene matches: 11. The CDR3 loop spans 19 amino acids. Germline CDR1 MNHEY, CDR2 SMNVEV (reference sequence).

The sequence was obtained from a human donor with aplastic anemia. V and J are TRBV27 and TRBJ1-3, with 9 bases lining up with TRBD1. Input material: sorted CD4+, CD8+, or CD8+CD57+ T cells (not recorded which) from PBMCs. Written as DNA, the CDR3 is TGTGCCAGCAGTTTAGAGGGGACAGGGCGAAGACGCTCTGGAAACACCATATATTTT. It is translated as CASSLEGTGRRRSGNTIYF.